The clone carrying this TCR beta chain was detected only once. TCRdb's table, derived via immunoSEQ multiplex PCR, lists solely in-frame clones and lacks some. Of some 210,000 clones in the sample, about 76% were seen once. This entry comes from a study of blood T cell repertoires in COVID-19. At the level of the study: Sites across the United States, Italy and Spain contributed samples from acute and convalescent COVID-19.

The CDR3 has 14 residues. Germline assignment: CDR1 MDHEN and CDR2 SYDVKM. V gave up 1 base and J gave up 12 bases, with 16 bases separating them. The age range of participants was 18 to 89 years, with residence in about 25 US areas. Self-reported history from a screening survey and questionnaire set each donor's cohort. The TCR originated in a woman aged 50 to 65 with acute COVID-19. The sample taken for sequencing was PBMCs or T cells enriched from blood (not recorded which). The chain couples TRBV28 to TRBJ2-1; TRBD2 might be the D (5 bases). CDR3 in DNA: TGTGCCAGCAGTTTATCCGCAAGGGCGGGCCTGCAGTTCTTC. Its protein product is CASSLSARAGLQFF.